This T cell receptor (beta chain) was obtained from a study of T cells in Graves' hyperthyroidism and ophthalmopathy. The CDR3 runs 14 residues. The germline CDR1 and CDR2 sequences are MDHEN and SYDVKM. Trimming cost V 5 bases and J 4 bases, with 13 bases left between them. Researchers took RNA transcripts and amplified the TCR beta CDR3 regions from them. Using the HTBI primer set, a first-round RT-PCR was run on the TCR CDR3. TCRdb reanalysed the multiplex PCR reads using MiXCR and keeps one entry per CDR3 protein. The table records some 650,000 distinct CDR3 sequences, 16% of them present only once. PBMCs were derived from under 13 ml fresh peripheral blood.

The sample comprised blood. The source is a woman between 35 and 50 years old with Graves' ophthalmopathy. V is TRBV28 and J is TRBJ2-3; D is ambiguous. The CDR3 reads CASSLEIRADTQYF. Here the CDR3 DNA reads TGTGCCAGCAGTCTAGAGATAAGGGCAGATACGCAGTATTTT.